This passage covers 21 T cell receptor beta chains from one sample sequenced in a study of T cell repertoires in cytomegalovirus infection. TCRdb processed the reads anew with MiXCR; each CDR3 protein has one entry. The data show 150,000 or so distinct CDR3 sequences, about a quarter seen once. Sequencing input: PBMCs. These receptors were collected from a human donor in good health (CMV status not recorded). Some clones in this sample may be carry-over from other donors' samples.

This clonotype was seen only a few times. The chain has TRBV7-9 and TRBJ2-5, with D perhaps TRBD2 (5 bases). Trimming pared 3 bases from V and 5 bases from J, leaving 16 bases between. The V gene's germline CDR1 is SEHNR and CDR2 FQNEAQ (reference sequence). This CDR3 is built from 15 residues. The CDR3 here is CASSFARGGGETQYF. The CDR3 DNA sequence: TGTGCCAGCAGCTTCGCCCGCGGAGGTGGGGAGACCCAGTACTTC.

A word on this clonotype: This likely stems from a read error, as it lies one base from a far larger clone. The rearrangement uses TRBV5-6 and TRBJ2-7; no clear D gene. The V gene's germline CDR1 is SGHDT and CDR2 YYEEEE. CDR3 length equals 11 residues. CDR3 DNA: TGTGACAGCAGCTTGAGCTACGAGCAGTACTTC. Its translation is CDSSLSYEQYF.

The chain is built from TRBV4-3 and TRBJ1-1; 8 nucleotides align to TRBD1. J was trimmed by 0 bases and V by 3 bases; bases with no gene match: 6. The CDR3 covers 16 residues. CDR1 and CDR2 from the germline V gene are LGHNA and YSLEER. The CDR3 sequence is CASSQGTGRMNTEAFF. CDR3 coding DNA: TGCGCCAGCAGCCAGGGGACAGGACGCATGAACACTGAAGCTTTCTTT.

This clonotype was recorded many times. V usage is TRBV28 and J usage is TRBJ2-2; weak D call: TRBD2 (6 bases). Germline V gene data show CDR1 as MDHEN and CDR2 as SYDVKM. Trimming pared 3 bases from V and 1 base from J, leaving 12 bases between. The CDR3 runs 16 residues. The CDR3 DNA reads as TGTGCCAGCAGTTTCCAAGGGACTGAGAACACCGGGGAGCTGTTTTTT. It is translated as CASSFQGTENTGELFF.

Note on this clonotype: Germline and junction disagree at one end, which may indicate a read error. The gene calls are TRBV5-6 and TRBJ2-7, with D uncertain. The CDR3 sequence is 13 residues long. Germline CDR1 and CDR2: SGHDT and YYEEEE. This chain's CDR3 is CASGLGRTYEQYF. CDR3 nucleotides: TGTGCCAGCGGCTTGGGTAGGACCTACGAGCAGTACTTC.

The sample holds many counts of this clonotype. The CDR3 DNA is TGTGCCAGCAGCTTAGAACACGGAAATCAGCCCCAGCATTTT. Its protein is CASSLEHGNQPQHF. The rearrangement uses TRBV7-2 and TRBJ1-5; D is unclear. Germline-derived CDR1 and CDR2 are SGHTA and FQGNSA. V was cut by 1 base and J by 4 bases, with 8 bases left in between. CDR3 length equals 14 residues.

There are many counts of this clonotype. The J gene is TRBJ2-3, the V gene TRBV10-3; D is uncertain. This CDR3 comprises 15 residues. The germline V gene has CDR1 ENHRY and CDR2 SYGVKD. Trimming pared 3 bases from V and 0 bases from J, leaving 10 bases between. The CDR3 nucleotides are TGTGCCATCAGTGAAAGTGGGCTGAGCACAGATACGCAGTATTTT. Protein product: CAISESGLSTDTQYF.

This clonotype was seen repeatedly, ten times or more. The V and J genes are TRBV7-8 and TRBJ2-6, with D possibly being TRBD1 or TRBD2 (5 bases each). The V gene's germline CDR1 is SGHVS and CDR2 FQNEAQ. V was shortened by 7 bases and J by 1 base, with 20 bases between the two germline ends. This CDR3 has 18 amino acids. CDR3 residues: CASIRAGALRSGANVLTF. DNA of the CDR3: TGTGCCAGCATCCGTGCCGGGGCCCTTCGGTCTGGGGCCAACGTCCTGACTTTC.

This clonotype has a count of ten or more. CDR3 in amino acids: CASSLDGHSSYNEQFF. In DNA form, the CDR3 reads TGTGCCAGCAGTTTAGATGGGCACAGCTCCTACAATGAGCAGTTCTTC. V and J are TRBV12-3 or TRBV12-4 and TRBJ2-1; no reliable D call. Trimming took 1 base from V and 0 from J, leaving 10 bases between them. CDR3 length: 16 amino acids.

In this sample, this clonotype turned up many times. The CDR3 DNA reads TGTGCCAGTGGTAGCGACTACAATGAGCAGTTCTTC. Its translation is CASGSDYNEQFF. The rearrangement links TRBV7-3 to TRBJ2-1; D perhaps matches TRBD2 (5 bases). The CDR3 length is 12 residues. In germline, CDR1 is SGHTA, CDR2 FQGTGA. V lost 9 bases and J lost 3, with 9 bases in between.

To note about this clonotype: This may be a read error: a much more frequent sequence differs by one nucleotide. This chain connects TRBV7-8 to TRBJ2-7; D perhaps matches TRBD1 (6 bases). Looked up from germline, CDR1 is SGHVS and CDR2 is FQNEAQ. The ends were cut back, 5 bases at V and 6 bases at J, with 8 bases in the middle. This CDR3 is built from 11 residues. CDR3 region: CASSPRGEQYF. The CDR3 coding sequence is TGTGCCAGCAGCCCCAGGGGCGAGCAGTACTTC.

The J gene is TRBJ2-3, the V gene TRBV5-1, with TRBD2 identical over 7 bases. Germline V gene sequence: CDR1 SGHRS, CDR2 YFSETQ. Trimming took 2 bases from V and 0 from J; bases not matched to a gene: 3. The CDR3 covers 15 residues. The CDR3 sequence is CASSLAGPSTDTQYF. DNA of the CDR3: TGCGCCAGCAGCTTAGCGGGACCTAGCACAGATACGCAGTATTTT.

The J gene is TRBJ2-5, the V gene TRBV25-1; no firm D call. Trimming removed 0 bases from V and 2 bases from J, with 10 bases in between. The CDR3 covers 15 residues. The germline CDR1 and CDR2 sequences are MGHDK and SYGVNS. CDR3 DNA: TGTGCCAGCAGTGAATATACGAGTTTTCAAGAGACCCAGTACTTC. It translates to CASSEYTSFQETQYF.

This clonotype occurred a few times. The CDR3 coding sequence is TGCGCCAGCAGCTTGGGCAGGTTCATGAACACTGAAGCTTTCTTT. Translating gives CASSLGRFMNTEAFF. The chain combines TRBV5-1 with TRBJ1-1; no definite D call. V was pared by 0 bases and J by 0 bases, with 9 bases between. CDR1 and CDR2 (germline): SGHRS, YFSETQ. The CDR3 loop spans 15 amino acids.

V gene TRBV19 combines with J gene TRBJ2-1, with 16 positions matching TRBD2. From germline, CDR1 is LNHDA and CDR2 SQIVND (reference sequence). Trimming took 3 bases from V and 8 from J; bases not matched to a gene: 1. The CDR3 spans 15 residues. The CDR3 nucleotides are TGTGCCAGTAGTATTGGGACTAGCGGGGGGGATGAGCAGTTCTTC. It yields the protein CASSIGTSGGDEQFF. Based on the CDR3 plus reference TRBV19 and TRBJ2-1, the full variable domain is DGGITQSPKYLFRKEGQNVTLSCEQNLNHDAMYWYRQDPGQGLRLIYYSQIVNDFQKGDIAEGYSVSREKKESFPLTVTSAQKNPTAFYLCASSIGTSGGDEQFFGPGTRLTVL.

This clonotype was recorded many times. The J gene is TRBJ1-3, the V gene TRBV6-1; unclear D gene. Germline V lookup: CDR1 MNHNS, CDR2 SASEGT. Trimming took off 8 bases at V and 0 bases at J, with 11 bases between the two ends. This CDR3 spans 14 amino acids. CDR3: CASGTTSSGNTIYF. The CDR3 nucleotides read TGTGCCAGCGGAACGACATCCTCTGGAAACACCATATATTTT.

This clonotype has only a few counts. The V call is TRBV5-1, the J call TRBJ1-1; no clear D gene. The CDR3 is 13 residues long. V was trimmed by 0 bases and J by 0 bases, leaving 3 bases between them. Germline V CDR1 and CDR2: SGHRS, YFSETQ. The CDR3 nucleotides are TGCGCCAGCAGCTTGGAAGTGAACACTGAAGCTTTCTTT. This sequence encodes CASSLEVNTEAFF.

This clonotype appeared a few times. J is TRBJ2-3 and V is TRBV7-3; weak D call: TRBD2 (6 bases). Germline assignment: CDR1 SGHTA and CDR2 FQGTGA. The CDR3 consists of 17 residues. V was clipped by 1 base and J by 6 bases, with 20 bases between them. The DNA of the CDR3 is TGTGCCAGCAGCTTAATGCCGGGGACTCTGATGGGGGATACGCAGTATTTT. Amino acids: CASSLMPGTLMGDTQYF.

Concerning this clonotype itself: This could be a read error, since a much larger clone is one nucleotide away. The chain joins TRBV7-3 to TRBJ2-1; TRBD2 matches at 11 bases. This CDR3 contains 16 residues. Germline lookup yields CDR1 SGHTA and CDR2 FQGTGA. CDR3 region: CASSLTVAGGRGEQSF. The DNA of the CDR3 is TGTGCCAGCAGCTTAACAGTAGCGGGAGGGCGGGGTGAGCAGTCCTTC.

This clonotype has a handful of counts. V and J are TRBV6-2 or TRBV6-3 and TRBJ1-1; TRBD1 matches at 9 bases. Germline assignment: CDR1 MNHEY and CDR2 SVGEGT. V lost 5 bases and J lost 0; bases outside the gene matches: 1. CDR3 size: 14 residues. CDR3 region: CASSGQGMNTEAFF. The CDR3 nucleotides are TGTGCCAGCAGTGGACAGGGGATGAACACTGAAGCTTTCTTT.

This chain uses TRBV12-3 or TRBV12-4 with TRBJ2-7; D not resolved. With 6 bases removed from V and 6 bases from J, the gap between germline ends came to 12 bases. This CDR3 has 12 residues. CDR3 DNA sequence: TGTGCCAGCAGCAACACGGTTGGCGAGCAGTACTTC. Translating it yields CASSNTVGEQYF.